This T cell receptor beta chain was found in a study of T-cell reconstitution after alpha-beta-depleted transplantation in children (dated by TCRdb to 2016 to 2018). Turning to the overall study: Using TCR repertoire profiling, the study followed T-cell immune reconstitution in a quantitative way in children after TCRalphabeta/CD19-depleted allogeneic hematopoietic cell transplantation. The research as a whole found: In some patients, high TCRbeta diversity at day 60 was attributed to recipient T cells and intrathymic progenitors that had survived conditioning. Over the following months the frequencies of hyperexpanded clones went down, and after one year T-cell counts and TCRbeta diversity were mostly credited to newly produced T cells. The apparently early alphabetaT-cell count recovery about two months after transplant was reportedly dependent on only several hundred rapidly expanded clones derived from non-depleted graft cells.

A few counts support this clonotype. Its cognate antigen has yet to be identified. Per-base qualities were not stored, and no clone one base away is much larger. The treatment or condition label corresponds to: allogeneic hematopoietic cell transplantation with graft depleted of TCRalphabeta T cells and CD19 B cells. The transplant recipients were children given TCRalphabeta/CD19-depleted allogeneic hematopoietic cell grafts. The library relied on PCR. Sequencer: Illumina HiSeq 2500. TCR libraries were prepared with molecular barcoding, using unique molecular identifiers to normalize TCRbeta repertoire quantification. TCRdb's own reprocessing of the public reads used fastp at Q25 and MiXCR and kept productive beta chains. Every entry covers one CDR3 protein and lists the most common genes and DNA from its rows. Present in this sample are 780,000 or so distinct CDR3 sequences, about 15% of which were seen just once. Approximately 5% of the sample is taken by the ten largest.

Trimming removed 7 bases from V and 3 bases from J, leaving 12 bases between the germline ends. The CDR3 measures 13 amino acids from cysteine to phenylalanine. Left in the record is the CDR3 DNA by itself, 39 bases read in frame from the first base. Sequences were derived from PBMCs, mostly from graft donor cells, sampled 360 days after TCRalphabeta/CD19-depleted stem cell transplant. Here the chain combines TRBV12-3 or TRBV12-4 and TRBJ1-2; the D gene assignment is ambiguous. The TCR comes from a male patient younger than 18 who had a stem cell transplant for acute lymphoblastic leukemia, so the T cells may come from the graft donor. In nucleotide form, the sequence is TGTGCCAGCACCCTTAGGGCCTACTATGGCTACACCTTC. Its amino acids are CASTLRAYYGYTF.